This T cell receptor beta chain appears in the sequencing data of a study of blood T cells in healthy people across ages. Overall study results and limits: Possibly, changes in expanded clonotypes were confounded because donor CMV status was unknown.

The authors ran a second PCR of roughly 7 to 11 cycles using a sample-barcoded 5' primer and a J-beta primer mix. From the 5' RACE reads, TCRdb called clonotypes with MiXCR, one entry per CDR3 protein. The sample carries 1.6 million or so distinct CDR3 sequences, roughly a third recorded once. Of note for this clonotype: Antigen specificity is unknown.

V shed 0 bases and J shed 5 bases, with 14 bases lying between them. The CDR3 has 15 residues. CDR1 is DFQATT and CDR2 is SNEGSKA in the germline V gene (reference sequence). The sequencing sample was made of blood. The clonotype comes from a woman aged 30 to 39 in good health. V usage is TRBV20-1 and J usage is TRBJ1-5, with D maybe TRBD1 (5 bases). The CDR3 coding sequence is TGCAGTGCTAGAGAGGGGGGGAGGATGGATCAGCCCCAGCATTTT. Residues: CSAREGGRMDQPQHF.